This T cell receptor beta chain appears in the sequencing data of a study of vaccination and CD4 T cells after COVID-19 (dated 2022 in TCRdb). The study in broad terms: Every convalescent patient had a positive nasal swab PCR test for SARS-CoV-2, with mild disease in several patients and severe disease in one. The convalescent cohort comprised six males and four females, including two Hispanic individuals, seven Caucasians, two Asians and one multiracial person. Participants received two doses of either the Pfizer-BioNTech BNT162b2 vaccine (n=8) or the Moderna mRNA-1273 vaccine (n=2). Post-COVID blood samples from convalescent patients were collected a median of around 100 days after diagnosis, with a range of about 35 to 180 days. Post-vaccine blood samples were obtained a median of about 77 days after the second vaccine dose, with a range of about 13 to 241 days. Overlapping spike peptide pools from SARS-CoV-2 and from the common cold coronaviruses HCoV-NL63, HCoV-OC43 and HCoV-229E were used as culture stimuli. In control cultures, a CEFX viral epitope pool was used as positive control, an HIV-1 Nef peptide pool was used as negative control, or no peptide was added. In around nine COVID-19 convalescent patients and several infection-naive healthy vaccine recipients, the spike-specific CD4+ TCR repertoire before mRNA vaccination was compared with the repertoire after mRNA vaccination. What the study reported, not specific to this receptor: The number of convalescent patients in the study was relatively small, and the study did not examine early timepoints following natural infection. Among convalescent patients, a median around 89% of the SARS-CoV-2-reactive clones seen after vaccination appeared only after vaccination, which suggests priming specific to the vaccine. The median count of SARS-CoV-2-reactive clonotypes went up from about 23 after infection to roughly 38 after vaccination, although the change was not significant. In convalescent patients, nearly all vaccine-specific clones (304 of 307) were found to be mono-reactive for SARS-CoV-2 spike rather than cross-reactive with common cold coronaviruses.

The CDR3 goes from the cysteine to the phenylalanine over 13 residues. Only CDR3 DNA remains: 39 bases, in frame from the first base. From V the trimming removes 6 bases and from J it removes 13 bases, while the gene matches leave 11 bases of the junction unaccounted for. CDR1 and CDR2, per the germline V gene (reference sequence), are MNHEY and SMNVEV. Libraries were built with PCR. DNA from cultured CD4+ T cells underwent TCR sequencing with the Oncomine TCR Beta short-read assay at the Johns Hopkins FTIC core. Genomic DNA was extracted from the cultured CD4+ T cells with the QIAamp micro DNA kit. Oncomine TCR Beta libraries from cultured CD4+ T cells were pooled with unique dual indexes and sequenced on an Illumina iSeq 100. In the authors' own workflow: Non-productive sequences were removed, and CDR3s that did not start with C, did not end with F or W, or were shorter than 7 amino acids were discarded. Antigen-specific clonotypes were identified using the MANAFEST web application through comparison of peptide-stimulated wells with reference and other culture wells. To be called positive, a clone needed an FDR below 0.05, an odds ratio above 5, and a productive frequency above 0.1% in at least two of three replicate wells. A clonotype was classed as cross-reactive if the clonotype showed significant expansion both in SARS-CoV-2 spike wells and in at least one common cold coronavirus spike condition. Levenshtein distances (stringdist) and unrooted phylogenetic trees (ape) in R version 3.6.1 were used to assess CDR3 homology. The raw public data were reprocessed by TCRdb itself: fastp quality trimming at Q25, MiXCR clonotype calling, in-frame beta chains only. Rows are combined by CDR3 protein, so each entry shows the most common genes and DNA. TCRdb's processing, not the study's, gives the V and J calls here. Counted in this sample were approximately 12,000 distinct CDR3 sequences; roughly 50% of them appeared once. About 14% of the sample goes to the ten largest clones.

Interpreted using the paper, the treatment or condition label stands for: roughly ten-day PBMC culture with coronavirus spike peptide pools or control peptides (ViraFEST assay). The study used the ViraFEST assay, which expanded antigen-specific T cells with peptide pools and then identified expanded clonotypes by TCR sequencing. Positive SARS-CoV-2 PCR tests in the convalescent patients dated from March to December 2020, before Alpha, Beta and Delta variants emerged in the United States. Each well held two million PBMCs cultured with around 10 ug/ml peptide pools in IMDM containing approximately 5% human AB serum and roughly 10 IU/ml IL-2. On days 3 and 7, half of the culture medium was replaced with fresh IL-2-containing medium. CD4+ T cells were isolated after approximately ten days of culture through negative selection using the EasySep CD4+ T cell isolation kit. PBMCs were separated from whole blood using Ficoll-Paque Plus gradient centrifugation and then either used fresh or cryopreserved at -140C. Triplicate wells were generally used for each culture condition.

A remark on this clonotype: No cognate antigen has been identified for it. No base qualities exist here, and no much larger clone lies one base off it.

The specimen was CD4+ T cells from blood, cultured in vitro. Recombination linked TRBV27 to TRBJ1-4; TRBD1 fits 7 bases in the junction. This clonotype originated in a human donor who had recovered from COVID-19. The nucleotide sequence reads as follows: TGTGCCAGCAGACCCCACAGGGGTGGGGGACTGTTTTTT. Translated, this is CASRPHRGGGLFF.